This T cell receptor (beta chain) was captured in a study of cytomegalovirus exposure and HLA in healthy donors. Notes on the study in general: Some V segments could not be told apart, so they were left out, TRBV6-2 and TRBV6-3 among them. One variant, a missense change in DCLRE1C, was linked in a later analysis to TCR beta V- and J-gene trimming.

This CDR3 spans 14 amino acids. Germline trimming cut 4 bases from V and 2 bases from J; bases unmatched to any gene: 2. Germline V lookup: CDR1 MNHNS, CDR2 SASEGT. PCR used 60 Vbeta primers and 13 Jbeta primers. Clones were read by immunoSEQ multiplex PCR, and TCRdb kept only the in-frame ones, dropping some. The data contain approximately 190,000 clones, 87% of them singletons. Concerning this clone: What it binds is not known.

The chain couples TRBV6-1 to TRBJ2-7; TRBD2 matches 10 bases. The sample comprised PBMCs. The clonotype was recovered from a man aged 30 to 45 in good health and CMV-seronegative. In DNA, the CDR3 is TGTGCCAGCAGTGGACTAGCGGGTACCTACGAGCAGTACTTC. This sequence encodes CASSGLAGTYEQYF.